This T cell receptor beta chain was obtained from a study of blood T cell repertoires in COVID-19. As processed by the authors: Amplifying reference gene primers gave estimates of nucleated cell counts. Sequencing used immunoSEQ multiplex PCR; TCRdb keeps in-frame clones, though not all of them. V and J calls and clone size follow that table, whereas D and trimming were derived from the DNA. The table has 300,000 to 500,000 clones, approximately 90% seen once; the top ten hold around 0.95%. The V gene end was trimmed by 1 base and the J gene end by 2 bases; junction bases not matched to a gene: 2. Germline V gene sequence: CDR1 SEHNR, CDR2 FQNEAQ (reference sequence). The CDR3 loop spans 14 amino acids.

This chain uses TRBV7-9 with TRBJ2-7; the match to TRBD1 covers 7 bases. This TCR derives from a woman aged 25 to 39 with acute COVID-19. Sequencing was performed on PBMCs or T cells enriched from blood (not recorded which). The CDR3 is CASSLEQGAYEQYF. CDR3 nucleotides: TGTGCCAGCAGCTTAGAGCAGGGGGCCTACGAGCAGTACTTC.